These T cell receptor beta chains were read from a single sample in a study of T-cell reconstitution after alpha-beta-depleted transplantation in children. TCRdb reanalysed the PCR reads using MiXCR and keeps one entry per CDR3 protein. The data show roughly 490,000 distinct CDR3 sequences, with 9.5% to 12% seen just once and about 15% held by the top ten. Here the sequenced sample was PBMCs, mostly from graft donor cells, taken 180 days after TCRalphabeta/CD19-depleted stem cell transplant. The receptors originated from a female patient aged 2 to 10 who had a stem cell transplant for aplastic anemia, so the T cells may come from the graft donor. CDR3s include the opening cysteine and the closing phenylalanine or tryptophan. Fields, in order: V gene, clone size, D gene, J gene, CDR3 protein, CDR3 DNA. A D gene is named only where the DNA matches it firmly. Clone size is stated in some rows and not others, as once, few, many or a class when expanded.

TRBV9	NA	NA	TRBJ1-4	CASSTPTASGTNEKLFF	TGTGCCAGCAGCACCCCGACGGCCTCCGGAACTAATGAAAAACTGTTTTTT
TRBV5-1	NA	NA	TRBJ2-3	CASSLLVVLGDTQYF	TGCGCCAGCAGCTTGCTGGTCGTGTTGGGAGATACGCAGTATTTT
TRBV7-2	few	TRBD2	TRBJ2-7	CASSLRASGGPQEQYF	TGTGCCAGCAGCTTACGGGCTAGCGGAGGCCCTCAGGAGCAGTACTTC
TRBV12-3/TRBV12-4	NA	TRBD1	TRBJ1-5	CASTRQGRKPQHF	TGTGCCAGCACCAGACAGGGGAGAAAGCCCCAGCATTTT
TRBV15	many	TRBD1	TRBJ2-7	CATNRDRASYEQYF	TGTGCCACCAACCGGGACAGGGCCTCCTACGAGCAGTACTTC
TRBV7-9	few	NA	TRBJ1-2	CASSLNQGLYYGYTF	TGTGCCAGCAGCTTAAACCAGGGGTTGTACTATGGCTACACCTTC
TRBV5-1	few	NA	TRBJ2-5	CASSLGAEETQYF	TGCGCCAGCAGTTTGGGGGCCGAAGAGACCCAGTACTTC
TRBV20-1	few	TRBD1	TRBJ1-5	CSAGGALNQPQHF	TGCAGCGCAGGGGGGGCCCTCAATCAGCCCCAGCATTTT
TRBV11-1	few	TRBD2	TRBJ2-2	CASSLPARGLAGLFVGELFF	TGTGCCAGCAGCTTACCGGCGAGGGGACTAGCGGGACTGTTTGTCGGGGAGCTGTTTTTT
TRBV7-6	NA	NA	TRBJ2-3	CASSGHPYGDTQYF	TGTGCCAGCAGCGGTCACCCCTATGGAGATACGCAGTATTTT
TRBV11-2	few	NA	TRBJ2-4	CASSLVLGAAKNIQYF	TGTGCCAGCAGCTTAGTTTTGGGGGCCGCCAAAAACATTCAGTACTTC
TRBV6-5	many	NA	TRBJ2-7	CASRGTVSYEQYF	TGTGCCAGCAGGGGGACGGTCTCCTACGAGCAGTACTTC
TRBV28	few	NA	TRBJ1-6	CASRPGLNSYNSPLHF	TGTGCCAGCAGACCAGGGTTGAACTCATATAATTCACCCCTCCACTTT
TRBV12-3/TRBV12-4	few	NA	TRBJ1-4	CASSPLVWGQPEKLFF	TGTGCCAGCAGTCCGCTGGTGTGGGGGCAACCCGAAAAACTGTTTTTT
TRBV4-2	NA	NA	TRBJ2-6	CASSKQLSGANVLTF	TGTGCCAGCAGCAAACAACTCTCTGGGGCCAACGTCCTGACTTTC
TRBV24-1	few	TRBD2	TRBJ2-5	CATSDRGLVRETQYF	TGTGCCACCAGTGACCGAGGACTAGTAAGAGAGACCCAGTACTTC
TRBV5-1	many	NA	TRBJ2-5	CASSPGDQETQYF	TGCGCCAGCAGTCCGGGAGACCAAGAGACCCAGTACTTC
TRBV5-6	NA	NA	TRBJ1-5	CASSFPGHPSNQPQHF	TGTGCCAGCAGCTTTCCGGGACATCCAAGCAATCAGCCCCAGCATTTT
TRBV4-3	many	NA	TRBJ2-7	CASSQGSSSYEQYF	TGCGCCAGCAGCCAAGGGTCTAGCTCCTACGAGCAGTACTTC
TRBV5-1	NA	TRBD2	TRBJ2-3	CASSRRREFLPDTQYF	TGCGCCAGCAGCAGGAGGCGGGAGTTCCTCCCAGATACGCAGTATTTT
TRBV29-1	NA	TRBD2	TRBJ2-3	CSVEGWGGTSGITDTQYF	TGCAGCGTTGAAGGCTGGGGAGGGACTAGCGGGATCACAGATACGCAGTATTTT
TRBV20-1	NA	TRBD1	TRBJ1-6	CSGLRDRGPSPLHF	TGCAGTGGACTCCGGGACAGGGGGCCGTCACCCCTCCACTTT
TRBV29-1	NA	NA	TRBJ1-1	CSVEGYREGGTEAFF	TGCAGCGTTGAGGGGTATAGGGAGGGAGGAACTGAAGCTTTCTTT
TRBV4-2	many	NA	TRBJ2-3	CASSQDTGDRGRYF	TGTGCCAGCAGCCAAGATACAGGAGACCGGGGGCGATATTTT
TRBV19	NA	NA	TRBJ1-5	CASTVDSGYSNQPQHF	TGTGCCAGTACCGTGGACAGTGGATATAGCAATCAGCCCCAGCATTTT
TRBV10-3	NA	TRBD2	TRBJ2-1	CAISGWAGAGDEQFF	TGTGCCATCAGTGGTTGGGCGGGAGCCGGCGATGAGCAGTTCTTC
TRBV3-1	many	TRBD1	TRBJ1-2	CASSQGGTGGNGYTF	TGTGCCAGCAGCCAAGGCGGGACAGGGGGCAATGGCTACACCTTC
TRBV28	few	NA	TRBJ2-2	CASSSIYPRFSTTQGFTGELFF	TGTGCCAGCAGTTCCATCTACCCCAGGTTCTCAACGACTCAGGGGTTCACCGGGGAGCTGTTTTTT
TRBV5-1	NA	TRBD2	TRBJ2-3	CASSLWGSGAGSDTQYF	TGCGCCAGCAGCTTGTGGGGTAGCGGAGCGGGGTCAGATACGCAGTATTTT
TRBV29-1	few	NA	TRBJ2-7	CSVEDGHGFLVEQYF	TGCAGCGTTGAGGACGGACATGGATTTTTGGTCGAGCAGTACTTC
TRBV24-1	NA	NA	TRBJ2-5	CATSDPETGQETQYF	TGTGCCACCAGTGACCCCGAGACAGGTCAAGAGACCCAGTACTTC
TRBV5-5	few	NA	TRBJ2-1	CASSFRRIPYNEQFF	TGTGCCAGCAGCTTCAGACGAATCCCGTACAATGAGCAGTTCTTC
TRBV5-1	few	TRBD2	TRBJ2-5	CASSSSGASGETQYF	TGCGCCAGCAGCTCCTCCGGGGCTAGCGGGGAGACCCAGTACTTC
TRBV29-1	many	NA	TRBJ1-1	CSVDHKNTEAFF	TGCAGCGTTGACCATAAGAACACTGAAGCTTTCTTT
TRBV24-1	many	TRBD2	TRBJ2-3	CATTTGGGTDTQYF	TGTGCCACCACGACGGGAGGGGGTACAGATACGCAGTATTTT
TRBV20-1	few	TRBD1	TRBJ2-1	CSVTSGQPFNNEQFF	TGCAGTGTAACCTCGGGACAGCCATTTAACAATGAGCAGTTCTTC
TRBV2	few	TRBD1	TRBJ2-1	CASSEWDRVNEQFF	TGTGCCAGCAGTGAATGGGACAGGGTCAATGAGCAGTTCTTC
TRBV7-2	many	NA	TRBJ2-5	CASSIKTGQETQYF	TGTGCCAGCAGTATAAAGACAGGTCAAGAGACCCAGTACTTC
TRBV12-5	NA	NA	TRBJ1-5	CASGLGTENQPQHF	TGTGCTAGTGGTTTGGGGACAGAAAATCAGCCCCAGCATTTT